Below, 23 T cell receptor beta chains from the same sample are listed, as sequenced in a study of cytomegalovirus exposure and HLA in healthy donors. In the PCR, 60 Vbeta and 13 Jbeta primers were used. Measured with immunoSEQ multiplex PCR; TCRdb has only the in-frame clones, and not every one. The data show some 140,000 clones, around 77% seen once. The specimen was PBMCs. These receptors were obtained from a man in his thirties or forties in good health and CMV-seronegative.

The chain carries TRBV27 and TRBJ2-1, with D perhaps TRBD2 (6 bases). CDR1 and CDR2 from the germline V gene are MNHEY and SMNVEV (reference sequence). V dropped 6 bases and J dropped 4 bases, with 16 bases sitting between them. The CDR3 runs to 15 residues. CDR3 sequence reads: CASRSSISGYNEQFF. CDR3 DNA: TGTGCCAGCAGATCCTCCATTAGCGGATACAATGAGCAGTTCTTC.

This clone appeared a single time. This same CDR3 is encoded by further DNA sequences in the sample. The J gene is TRBJ2-1, the V gene TRBV18; a weak D match, TRBD2 (5 bases). The germline CDR1 and CDR2 sequences are KGHSH and LQKENI. CDR3 length equals 14 residues. V lost 3 bases, J lost 0 bases, and 6 bases lay in between. CDR3 region: CASSPRDSYNEQFF. The DNA of the CDR3 is TGTGCCAGCTCACCCCGGGACTCCTACAATGAGCAGTTCTTC.

This clone was detected a few times. The V gene is TRBV6-5, the J gene TRBJ2-5, with 12 bases identical to TRBD2. The CDR3 has 16 amino acids. V shed 2 bases and J 4 bases; nucleotides not matched to a gene: 5. CDR1 is MNHEY, CDR2 SVGAGI, per germline. Written as DNA, the CDR3 is TGTGCCAGCAGTTACCAGCCGGGACTAGCGGGAGAGACCCAGTACTTC. This encodes CASSYQPGLAGETQYF.

This clone was seen only a few times. J is TRBJ2-7 and V is TRBV2, with a possible D match to TRBD1 (6 bases). The ends were cut back, 7 bases at V and 0 bases at J, with 13 bases in the middle. CDR3 length: 14 amino acids. CDR1 and CDR2 (germline): SNHLY, FYNNEI. The CDR3 loop is CASKGDGSSYEQYF. DNA for the CDR3: TGTGCCAGCAAGGGGGATGGGAGCTCCTACGAGCAGTACTTC.

This chain joins TRBV19 and TRBJ1-4; weak D call: TRBD1 (6 bases). Germline CDR1 reads LNHDA; CDR2 reads SQIVND (reference sequence). V lost 5 bases and J lost 2, with 18 bases in between. The CDR3 runs to 17 residues. In DNA, the CDR3 is TGTGCCAGTAGTGGACGGGGGGGCGGCTTTACTAATGAAAAACTGTTTTTT. It specifies CASSGRGGGFTNEKLFF. The full variable domain, completed using reference TRBV19 and TRBJ1-4, is DGGITQSPKYLFRKEGQNVTLSCEQNLNHDAMYWYRQDPGQGLRLIYYSQIVNDFQKGDIAEGYSVSREKKESFPLTVTSAQKNPTAFYLCASSGRGGGFTNEKLFFGSGTQLSVL.

Here the CDR3 DNA reads TGCACCAGCAGCCAAGGAGGGGACTGTGGGTCAGATACGCAGTATTTT. Translated, it gives CTSSQGGDCGSDTQYF. The rearrangement uses TRBV1 and TRBJ2-3; TRBD2 is taken as the D call from the table, unchecked against the DNA. TRBV1 counts as a pseudogene. This CDR3 comprises 16 residues.

The chain employs TRBV5-1 and TRBJ2-3; D gene uncertain. V was pared by 6 bases and J by 3 bases, with 14 bases between. The germline gives CDR1 SGHRS, CDR2 YFSETQ. CDR3 length: 14 residues. The chain's CDR3 is CASKVGGDTDTQYF. DNA of the CDR3: TGCGCCAGCAAGGTCGGCGGCGATACAGATACGCAGTATTTT.

The rearrangement joins TRBV7-3 to TRBJ2-3; 13 bases match TRBD2. Germline CDR1 is SGHTA and CDR2 is FQGTGA. The CDR3 sequence is 18 residues long. With V trimmed by 5 bases and J by 1 base, 9 bases remained unmatched. DNA for the CDR3: TGTGCCAGCAGCCCCTCCCCCGGACTAGCGGGAGGCACAGATACGCAGTATTTT. This codes for CASSPSPGLAGGTDTQYF.

The V call is TRBV11-2, the J call TRBJ2-2; 9 nucleotides line up with TRBD1. The trim removed 5 bases at V and 6 bases at J, leaving 7 bases unmatched. Germline CDR1 SGHAT, CDR2 FQNNGV. The CDR3 runs 15 residues. The CDR3: CASSPGQGRPGELFF. CDR3 nucleotides: TGTGCCAGCAGCCCGGGACAGGGTCGGCCCGGGGAGCTGTTTTTT.

The chain employs TRBV2 and TRBJ2-5; 10 nucleotides line up with TRBD2. This CDR3 contains 15 residues. V shed 5 bases and J 4 bases; nucleotides not matched to a gene: 7. CDR1 and CDR2 (germline): SNHLY, FYNNEI. The DNA of the CDR3 is TGTGCCAGCAGTCGGACTAGCGGAGAGGGAGAGACCCAGTACTTC. Its translation is CASSRTSGEGETQYF. Full variable domain (rest looked up from reference TRBV2 and TRBJ2-5): EPEVTQTPSHQVTQMGQEVILRCVPISNHLYFYWYRQILGQKVEFLVSFYNNEISEKSEIFDDQFSVERPDGSNFTLKIRSTKLEDSAMYFCASSRTSGEGETQYFGPGTRLLVL.

The V gene is TRBV7-2, the J gene TRBJ2-3, with 10 nucleotides matching TRBD2. Trimming cost V 1 base and J 5 bases; bases outside gene matches: 6. CDR3 size: 16 residues. CDR1 is SGHTA, CDR2 FQGNSA, per germline. The DNA of the CDR3 is TGTGCCAGCAGCTTAGGGCTACTAGCGGGATTAGATACGCAGTATTTT. Encoded protein: CASSLGLLAGLDTQYF.

This sequence joins TRBV5-8 and TRBJ2-7; 10 bases are shared with TRBD1. Trimming removed 2 bases from V and 3 bases from J; junction bases left unmatched: 5. Germline V gene lookup returns CDR1 SGHTS and CDR2 YDEGEE. The CDR3 totals 15 residues. CDR3 region: CASSFGTGEGYEQYF. Written as DNA, the CDR3 is TGTGCCAGCAGCTTTGGGACAGGGGAGGGCTACGAGCAGTACTTC.

This clone has a single count. The chain uses TRBV30 and TRBJ2-3, with 9 positions matching TRBD2. Germline V gives CDR1 GTSNPN, CDR2 SVGIG (reference sequence). Trimming removed 2 bases from V and 2 bases from J; junction bases left unmatched: 8. The CDR3 has 16 amino acids. The CDR3 reads CAWSPELAGLTDTQYF. The CDR3 DNA reads as TGTGCCTGGAGTCCCGAACTAGCGGGTCTCACAGATACGCAGTATTTT.

The chain couples TRBV12-5 to TRBJ2-7; possibly TRBD1 for D (6 bases). The germline V and J ends were trimmed by 6 bases and 3 bases, with 15 bases remaining between them. The CDR3 loop spans 14 amino acids. Germline CDR1 reads LGHNT; CDR2 reads FRNRAP. CDR3 in DNA: TGTGCTAGTGGCTCGGGCCAGGGGATCTACGAGCAGTACTTC. Its protein is CASGSGQGIYEQYF.

The V and J genes are TRBV9 and TRBJ1-1; 7 bases map to TRBD1. The germline V gene encodes CDR1 SGDLS and CDR2 YYNGEE. Trimming removed 4 bases from V and 3 bases from J; junction bases left unmatched: 15. The CDR3 consists of 17 residues. CDR3 loop: CASSPNARQGRDTEAFF. The CDR3 nucleotides are TGTGCCAGCAGCCCCAACGCCCGACAGGGCCGGGACACTGAAGCTTTCTTT.

As regards this clone: The sample holds other DNA sequences that translate to the same CDR3. The rearrangement joins TRBV27 to TRBJ2-7; 10 bases fit TRBD2. The CDR3 consists of 14 residues. Germline CDR1 reads MNHEY; CDR2 reads SMNVEV (reference sequence). The ends lost 6 bases at V and 2 bases at J; junction bases unmatched: 4. CDR3 region: CASSQRGGPYEQYF. CDR3 sequence (DNA): TGTGCCAGCAGCCAGCGGGGGGGGCCCTACGAGCAGTACTTC.

Of note for this clone: Within the sample, other DNA sequences also encode this same CDR3. V usage is TRBV19 and J usage is TRBJ2-2; D gene unclear. The CDR3 contains 13 residues. The germline V gene has CDR1 LNHDA and CDR2 SQIVND (reference sequence). V gave up 1 base and J gave up 4 bases, with 4 bases separating them. CDR3 DNA sequence: TGTGCCAGTAGTATAGGGAGCACCGGGGAGCTGTTTTTT. This translates into CASSIGSTGELFF.

As DNA, the CDR3 is TGCAGCGTTGACAGACAGGGGGACTATGGCTACACCTTC. Amino acids: CSVDRQGDYGYTF. This rearrangement joins TRBV29-1 to TRBJ1-2; 9 positions match TRBD1. The V gene end was trimmed by 3 bases and the J gene end by 3 bases; junction bases not matched to a gene: 2. Germline CDR1 SQVTM, CDR2 ANQGSEA. The CDR3 totals 13 residues.

In the case of this clone: At one boundary the junction diverges from the germline segment, which might be a read error. This rearrangement joins TRBV5-4 to TRBJ1-3, with a weak D call TRBD1 (5 bases). CDR3 length equals 14 residues. The germline V gene has CDR1 SGHNT and CDR2 YYREEE (reference sequence). Here the CDR3 DNA reads TGTGCCAGCAACTTGGACCGGGGGAGGAACACCATATATTTT. This encodes CASNLDRGRNTIYF.

The rearrangement joins TRBV27 to TRBJ2-7, with D hard to call. V lost 3 bases and J 0 bases, leaving 6 bases between the germline ends. This CDR3 is built from 13 residues. Germline CDR1 and CDR2: MNHEY and SMNVEV (reference sequence). CDR3 in DNA: TGTGCCAGCAGTTTTCAGGACTCCTACGAGCAGTACTTC. Translated: CASSFQDSYEQYF.

This chain joins TRBV28 and TRBJ2-1, with 7 bases matching TRBD2. The V gene's germline CDR1 is MDHEN and CDR2 SYDVKM. The length of the CDR3 is 19 residues. V lost 2 bases and J lost 3; bases outside the gene matches: 16. The CDR3 DNA reads TGTGCCAGCAGTTTACCTTACTTGGTGAGGGAGGGCCGCTACAATGAGCAGTTCTTC. Translation gives CASSLPYLVREGRYNEQFF.

The chain carries TRBV11-2 and TRBJ2-1; D possibly corresponds to TRBD2 (6 bases). This CDR3 contains 15 residues. In germline, CDR1 is SGHAT, CDR2 FQNNGV. V gave up 4 bases and J gave up 4 bases, with 14 bases separating them. The chain's CDR3 is CASSSVAGRYNEQFF. The CDR3 DNA reads TGTGCCAGCAGCTCCGTGGCGGGAAGGTACAATGAGCAGTTCTTC.

The chain is built from TRBV5-6 and TRBJ1-5; tentative D call: TRBD1 (6 bases). Trimming left V 2 bases short and J 7 bases short, with 13 bases between. Germline V gives CDR1 SGHDT, CDR2 YYEEEE. The CDR3 extends over 14 amino acids. The CDR3: CASSFSAGDQPQHF. DNA of the CDR3: TGTGCCAGCAGCTTTAGTGCAGGGGACCAGCCCCAGCATTTT.